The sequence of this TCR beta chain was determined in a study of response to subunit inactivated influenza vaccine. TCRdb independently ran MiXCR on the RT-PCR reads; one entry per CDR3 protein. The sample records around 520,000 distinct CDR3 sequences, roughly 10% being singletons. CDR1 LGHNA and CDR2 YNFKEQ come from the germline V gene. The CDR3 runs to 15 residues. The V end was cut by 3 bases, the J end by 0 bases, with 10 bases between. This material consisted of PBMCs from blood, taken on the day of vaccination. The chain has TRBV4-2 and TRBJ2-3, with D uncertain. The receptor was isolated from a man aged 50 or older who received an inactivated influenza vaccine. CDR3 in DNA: TGTGCCAGCAGCCATGATCCGGGTAGCACAGATACGCAGTATTTT. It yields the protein CASSHDPGSTDTQYF.